The 25 T cell receptor beta chains listed next were all sequenced from one sample in a study of molecular identifiers for immune sequencing clone quantification. TCRdb recomputed calls from the PCR reads with MiXCR, one row per CDR3 protein. Of roughly 320,000 distinct CDR3 sequences in the sample, around 21% were seen once. Sequencing was performed on naive CD8+ T cells from blood, with Jurkat cell RNA spiked in. Subset given: FACS-sorted CD8+CD4-CCR7+CD45RA+ naive T cells. These receptors were collected from a human donor in good health. Some libraries in this study had Jurkat cell RNA spiked in.

This clonotype has at least ten counts. V gene TRBV11-3 combines with J gene TRBJ1-3; no clear D gene. CDR1 SGHNT and CDR2 YENEEA come from the germline V gene. Trimming stripped 3 bases from V and 8 bases from J, with 8 bases between. This CDR3 has 12 residues. The CDR3 DNA follows: TGTGCCAGCAGCTTTAGAGGAGACACCATATATTTT. It translates to CASSFRGDTIYF.

This clonotype has just a few counts. The chain uses TRBV4-2 and TRBJ2-3; 11 nucleotides match TRBD2. Germline trimming cut 0 bases from V and 6 bases from J; bases unmatched to any gene: 2. The CDR3 spans 15 residues. Germline lookup yields CDR1 LGHNA and CDR2 YNFKEQ. Written as DNA, the CDR3 is TGTGCCAGCAGCCAAGATTGGACTAGCGGGGATACGCAGTATTTT. It specifies CASSQDWTSGDTQYF.

In its sample, this clonotype was seen many times. V is TRBV5-4 and J is TRBJ1-1; no firm D call. Looked up from germline, CDR1 is SGHNT and CDR2 is YYREEE (reference sequence). The V and J ends lost 4 bases and 6 bases respectively, with 16 bases between them. The CDR3 consists of 14 residues. The CDR3 protein is CASSLGGDIAEAFF. CDR3 nucleotide sequence: TGTGCCAGCAGCCTCGGCGGGGATATCGCTGAAGCTTTCTTT.

Worth noting for this clonotype: Being one base from a much bigger clone, this may be a read error. The CDR3, as DNA: TGTGTCAGCAGCCCCTCCCTTAGGGGGGAGCTGTTTTTT. Translation: CVSSPSLRGELFF. The chain joins TRBV7-9 to TRBJ2-2; no clear D gene. The CDR3 is 13 residues long. Germline lookup yields CDR1 SEHNR and CDR2 FQNEAQ (reference sequence).

This clonotype was counted ten times or more. The chain carries TRBV19 and TRBJ2-1, with D perhaps given as TRBD1 or TRBD2 (5 bases each). CDR1 and CDR2 (germline): LNHDA, SQIVND (reference sequence). The CDR3 length is 15 residues. The ends were cut back, 5 bases at V and 6 bases at J, with 17 bases in the middle. CDR3 DNA sequence: TGTGCCAGTAGTGAGACACCGGGACCCAGCAATGAGCAGTTCTTC. Its protein is CASSETPGPSNEQFF.

For this clonotype: A read error may explain this, as a much larger clone is one base away. This rearrangement joins TRBV19 to TRBJ2-1; 14 bases line up with TRBD2. The CDR3 is 17 residues long. V was pared by 5 bases and J by 8 bases, with 11 bases of the junction left unmatched. Germline lookup yields CDR1 LNHDA and CDR2 SQIVND (reference sequence). CDR3 protein: CASSWGTSGGAGDEQFF. CDR3 nucleotide sequence: TGTGCCAGTAGTTGGGGGACTAGCGGGGGAGCTGGGGATGAGCAGTTCTTC. The full variable domain, with the rest looked up from reference TRBV19 and TRBJ2-1, is DGGITQSPKYLFRKEGQNVTLSCEQNLNHDAMYWYRQDPGQGLRLIYYSQIVNDFQKGDIAEGYSVSREKKESFPLTVTSAQKNPTAFYLCASSWGTSGGAGDEQFFGPGTRLTVL.

This clonotype was counted at least ten times. V usage is TRBV4-3 and J usage is TRBJ1-5; no clear D gene. The CDR3 contains 14 residues. Trimming took off 0 bases at V and 5 bases at J, with 8 bases between the two ends. Germline V gene sequence: CDR1 LGHNA, CDR2 YSLEER. This CDR3 is CASSQDNGDQPQHF. CDR3 sequence (DNA): TGCGCCAGCAGCCAAGATAATGGAGATCAGCCCCAGCATTTT.

This clonotype has a count of ten or more. The V gene is TRBV12-3 or TRBV12-4, the J gene TRBJ1-1; D remains unclear. The CDR3 extends over 13 amino acids. V dropped 6 bases and J dropped 7 bases, with 15 bases sitting between them. The CDR3 loop is CASSETIFNEAFF. The CDR3 nucleotides read TGTGCCAGCAGCGAGACAATTTTTAATGAAGCTTTCTTT.

The sample holds many counts of this clonotype. This rearrangement joins TRBV29-1 to TRBJ2-2; D call uncertain. The germline CDR1 and CDR2 sequences are SQVTM and ANQGSEA. V dropped 6 bases and J dropped 0 bases, with 11 bases sitting between them. The CDR3 extends over 14 amino acids. CDR3 in amino acids: CSVGEGANTGELFF. The CDR3 DNA reads as TGCAGCGTGGGCGAAGGTGCGAACACCGGGGAGCTGTTTTTT.

Remarks on this clonotype: Since a much larger clone is just one base distant, this may be a read error. The chain is built from TRBV28 and TRBJ2-5; D is unclear. Trimming pared 5 bases from V and 0 bases from J, leaving 13 bases between. The CDR3 extends over 15 amino acids. CDR1 is MDHEN, CDR2 SYDVKM, per germline. Written as DNA, the CDR3 is TGTGCCAGCAGTCCCATAGAGATCAACCAAGAGACCCAGTACTTC. This translates into CASSPIEINQETQYF.

The table lists this clonotype with a few counts. V and J are TRBV4-1 and TRBJ1-1, with D perhaps matching TRBD1 (6 bases). CDR3 length: 15 amino acids. Trimming cost V 1 base and J 1 base, with 10 bases left between them. Germline V gene data show CDR1 as MGHRA and CDR2 as YSYEKL. The CDR3 region is CASSQVTTGNTEAFF. The CDR3 nucleotides read TGCGCCAGCAGCCAAGTAACGACAGGGAACACTGAAGCTTTCTTT.

This clonotype was counted ten times or more. This chain joins TRBV29-1 and TRBJ2-6, with 8 bases fitting TRBD1. CDR3 length: 21 amino acids. Looked up from germline, CDR1 is SQVTM and CDR2 is ANQGSEA. Trimming removed 0 bases from V and 0 bases from J; junction bases left unmatched: 16. The CDR3 nucleotides are TGCAGCGTTGAAGACTTTCCCCATATGGGGACAGGCCACTCTGGGGCCAACGTCCTGACTTTC. Encoded protein: CSVEDFPHMGTGHSGANVLTF. The variable domain in full, with the rest retrieved from reference TRBV29-1 and TRBJ2-6, is SAVISQKPSRDICQRGTSLTIQCQVDSQVTMMFWYRQQPGQSLTLIATANQGSEATYESGFVIDKFPISRPNLTFSTLTVSNMSPEDSSIYLCSVEDFPHMGTGHSGANVLTFGAGSRLTVL.

This clonotype occurred many times. The chain joins TRBV30 to TRBJ2-5, with D possibly TRBD1 on 6 matching bases. Germline assignment: CDR1 GTSNPN and CDR2 SVGIG (reference sequence). V lost 4 bases and J 4 bases, leaving 19 bases between the germline ends. The CDR3 is 15 amino acids. CDR3 in DNA: TGTGCCTGGACCGCAACGGGGACACTATTAGAGACCCAGTACTTC. It codes for CAWTATGTLLETQYF. Drawing the rest from reference TRBV30 and TRBJ2-5, the complete variable domain is SQTIHQWPATLVQPVGSPLSLECTVEGTSNPNLYWYRQAAGRGLQLLFYSVGIGQISSEVPQNLSASRPQDRQFILSSKKLLLSDSGFYLCAWTATGTLLETQYFGPGTRLLVL.

The sample holds many counts of this clonotype. This chain joins TRBV4-3 and TRBJ1-3; D remains unclear. Germline CDR1 is LGHNA and CDR2 is YSLEER. Trimming stripped 0 bases from V and 0 bases from J, with 6 bases between. The CDR3 is 15 residues long. The CDR3 is CASSQDRTSGNTIYF. In DNA, the CDR3 is TGCGCCAGCAGCCAAGATAGAACCTCTGGAAACACCATATATTTT.

This clonotype was picked up many times. The chain has TRBV7-9 and TRBJ1-1; D unresolved. This CDR3 has 13 residues. CDR1 and CDR2 (germline): SEHNR, FQNEAQ (reference sequence). Trimming took 0 bases from V and 11 from J, leaving 13 bases between them. The CDR3: CASSLAVSEWAFF. For the CDR3, the DNA is TGTGCCAGCAGCTTAGCGGTGTCAGAGTGGGCTTTCTTT.

This clonotype was counted at least ten times. The rearrangement links TRBV6-6 to TRBJ2-4, with D uncertain. The CDR3 has 11 amino acids. V shed 7 bases and J shed 8 bases, with 9 bases lying between them. CDR1 and CDR2 from the germline V gene are MNHNY and SVGAGI (reference sequence). DNA for the CDR3: TGTGCCAGCAATCATGCGGACATTCAGTACTTC. Amino acids: CASNHADIQYF.

A word on this clonotype: Relative to the germline gene, one junction end is altered; a read error may explain this. The chain carries TRBV7-9 and TRBJ2-7; D is undetermined. The germline V gene has CDR1 SEHNR and CDR2 FQNEAQ (reference sequence). CDR3 length equals 11 residues. The CDR3 is CVSSQSYEQYF. In DNA, the CDR3 is TGTGTCAGCAGCCAGAGCTACGAGCAGTACTTC.

This chain uses TRBV13 with TRBJ2-3; D call uncertain. The CDR3 is 13 residues long. Germline loops: CDR1 PRHDT, CDR2 FYEKMQ (reference sequence). Trimming cost V 4 bases and J 7 bases, with 12 bases left between them. In DNA form, the CDR3 reads TGTGCCAGCAGCTGGACCTCCCAAAATACGCAGTATTTT. This sequence encodes CASSWTSQNTQYF.

This clonotype was counted only a few times. This chain uses TRBV19 with TRBJ2-3; D gene uncertain. This CDR3 has 16 residues. V lost 5 bases and J 2 bases, leaving 17 bases between the germline ends. The germline CDR1 and CDR2 sequences are LNHDA and SQIVND (reference sequence). The CDR3 region is CASSSTTGPPTDTQYF. The CDR3 region has the DNA TGTGCCAGTAGTTCTACAACCGGGCCTCCCACAGATACGCAGTATTTT.

Note on this clonotype: A much larger clone differs from this one at a single base, so this may be a read error. The chain employs TRBV6-6 and TRBJ2-7; possible D gene TRBD2, 5 bases. This CDR3 spans 12 amino acids. CDR1 is MNHNY, CDR2 SVGAGI, per germline (reference sequence). CDR3 in amino acids: CASSFGVHEHYF. CDR3 bases: TGTGCCAGCAGTTTCGGGGTCCACGAGCATTACTTC.

Comments on this clonotype: This sequence may be a read error, since a much larger clone differs from it by one base. CDR3 residues: CASSGPGQLNEKLVF. In DNA form, the CDR3 reads TGTGCCAGCAGCGGACCGGGACAGCTGAATGAAAAACTGGTTTTT. The chain recombines TRBV7-9 with TRBJ1-4; 7 positions match TRBD1. The CDR3 length is 15 residues. Germline loops: CDR1 SEHNR, CDR2 FQNEAQ (reference sequence).

This clonotype was observed at least ten times. This rearrangement joins TRBV12-3 or TRBV12-4 to TRBJ2-5; D perhaps matches TRBD2 (7 bases). Trimming removed 1 base from V and 7 bases from J, with 16 bases in between. The length of the CDR3 is 15 residues. The CDR3 nucleotides read TGTGCCAGCAGTTTAGGGGGGGGCCCGGCTGGGACCCAGTACTTC. This translates into CASSLGGGPAGTQYF.

This clonotype has ten or more counts. The chain joins TRBV7-9 to TRBJ1-1, with D possibly being TRBD1 (5 bases). The V end lost 6 bases, the J end lost 1 base, and 15 bases lay between the germline ends. The CDR3 contains 15 residues. Germline V gene sequence: CDR1 SEHNR, CDR2 FQNEAQ (reference sequence). CDR3 bases: TGTGCCAGCAGTGAGGGCTGGCAGGGGAACACTGAAGCTTTCTTT. As protein: CASSEGWQGNTEAFF.

The chain employs TRBV14 and TRBJ1-4, with a tentative D call TRBD1 (5 bases). Germline CDR1 and CDR2: SGHDN and FVKESK. The ends were cut back, 4 bases at V and 4 bases at J, with 13 bases in the middle. This CDR3 spans 15 amino acids. CDR3: CASSPGTAINEKLFF. Written as DNA, the CDR3 is TGTGCCAGCAGCCCCGGGACGGCCATTAATGAAAAACTGTTTTTT. The whole variable domain, filled in from reference TRBV14 and TRBJ1-4, reads EAGVTQFPSHSVIEKGQTVTLRCDPISGHDNLYWYRRVMGKEIKFLLHFVKESKQDESGMPNNRFLAERTGGTYSTLKVQPAELEDSGVYFCASSPGTAINEKLFFGSGTQLSVL.

Remarks on this clonotype: Just one base apart from a much larger clone, this may be a read error. The J gene is TRBJ2-7, the V gene TRBV6-1; maybe TRBD2 (6 bases). Germline V gene data show CDR1 as MNHNS and CDR2 as SASEGT. The CDR3 consists of 10 residues. As DNA, the CDR3 is TGTGCCAGCCGCGGGGCGGCGGTTTGGTTC. Its protein product is CASRGAAVWF.